The 16 T cell receptor beta chains presented below share a single source sample, sequenced in a study of T-cell memory formation after mild COVID-19. Each CDR3 protein gets one entry after TCRdb re-called the 5' RACE reads with MiXCR. This table has roughly 300,000 distinct CDR3 sequences, around 15% appearing once. Source material: PBMCs or a T cell subset sorted from them (not recorded which). These receptors were obtained from a man between 18 and 35 years old who had mild COVID-19 (a few samples of this study predate the infection). Cell type and time point are not known.

This chain connects TRBV2 to TRBJ2-5; TRBD2 is a possible D gene (5 bases). Trimming cost V 9 bases and J 8 bases, with 16 bases left between them. Germline V gene data show CDR1 as SNHLY and CDR2 as FYNNEI. CDR3 size: 12 residues. CDR3 protein: CASRGPPPTQYF. In DNA, the CDR3 is TGTGCCAGTCGCGGGCCCCCGCCCACCCAGTACTTC.

This clonotype has a count of ten or more. This rearrangement joins TRBV7-2 to TRBJ2-5; D might be TRBD1 (6 bases). The CDR3 length is 15 residues. CDR1 is SGHTA, CDR2 FQGNSA, per germline. V was shortened by 1 base and J by 0 bases, with 9 bases between the two germline ends. This chain's CDR3 is CASSLGGTYQETQYF. The CDR3, as DNA: TGTGCCAGCAGCTTAGGAGGGACATACCAAGAGACCCAGTACTTC.

This clonotype was observed a few times. The CDR3 reads CATSRRVADTQYF. CDR3 sequence (DNA): TGTGCCACCAGCAGGAGAGTAGCCGATACGCAGTATTTT. This chain connects TRBV15 to TRBJ2-3, with D unresolved. The CDR3 length is 13 residues. Germline CDR1 is LNHNV and CDR2 is YYDKDF (reference sequence). The germline V and J ends were trimmed by 3 bases and 6 bases, with 10 bases remaining between them. Looking up the rest from reference TRBV15 and TRBJ2-3 gives the full variable domain: DAMVIQNPRYQVTQFGKPVTLSCSQTLNHNVMYWYQQKSSQAPKLLFHYYDKDFNNEADTPDNFQSRRPNTSFCFLDIRSPGLGDTAMYLCATSRRVADTQYFGPGTRLTVL.

CDR3 coding DNA: TGTGCCAGCAGTTGGGACCACAATGAGCAGTTCTTC. As protein: CASSWDHNEQFF. The rearrangement joins TRBV27 to TRBJ2-1; D assignment may be TRBD1 or TRBD2 (5 bases each). Germline V gene sequence: CDR1 MNHEY, CDR2 SMNVEV (reference sequence). The V and J ends lost 4 bases and 5 bases respectively, with 6 bases between them. The CDR3 has 12 residues.

This clonotype has a handful of counts. The chain links TRBV25-1 to TRBJ1-2, with D uncertain. V lost 0 bases and J lost 6, with 8 bases in between. Germline lookup yields CDR1 MGHDK and CDR2 SYGVNS. CDR3 length equals 13 residues. As DNA, the CDR3 is TGTGCCAGCAGTGAATACCGGGAAGATGGCTACACCTTC. It specifies CASSEYREDGYTF.

This clonotype was counted a few times. This chain joins TRBV6-2 or TRBV6-3 and TRBJ2-1; 8 bases are a match to TRBD2. CDR1 MNHEY and CDR2 SVGEGT come from the germline V gene. This CDR3 has 14 residues. The ends lost 8 bases at V and 4 bases at J; junction bases unmatched: 7. The CDR3 spells CASSITSGYNEQFF. The CDR3 coding sequence is TGTGCCAGCTCAATCACTAGCGGATACAATGAGCAGTTCTTC.

In its sample, this clonotype was seen many times. The rearrangement joins TRBV7-2 to TRBJ2-3; the D is unclear. Germline V lookup: CDR1 SGHTA, CDR2 FQGNSA. The CDR3 sequence is 16 residues long. The V end was cut by 1 base, the J end by 0 bases, with 11 bases between. Here the CDR3 reads CASSLDRRPSTDTQYF. The CDR3 DNA follows: TGTGCCAGCAGCTTAGATCGTCGGCCAAGCACAGATACGCAGTATTTT.

The V and J genes are TRBV7-9 and TRBJ2-2; 9 bases fit TRBD1. The V segment lost 4 bases and the J segment 3 bases; nucleotides outside the gene matches: 12. The germline V gene has CDR1 SEHNR and CDR2 FQNEAQ (reference sequence). The CDR3 is 18 amino acids. The CDR3 DNA reads TGTGCCAGCAGCTCCACCCCGGGACAGGGATATGACACCGGGGAGCTGTTTTTT. Its translation: CASSSTPGQGYDTGELFF.

J is TRBJ1-2 and V is TRBV5-6; 8 bases fit TRBD1. Germline assignment: CDR1 SGHDT and CDR2 YYEEEE. V was pared by 4 bases and J by 4 bases, with 9 bases of the junction left unmatched. The CDR3 totals 15 residues. DNA for the CDR3: TGTGCCAGCAGCATACGGGACAGGAGATTCTATGGCTACACCTTC. Translated, it gives CASSIRDRRFYGYTF.

This clonotype has more than one count but fewer than ten. The chain has TRBV7-9 and TRBJ2-4; D may correspond to TRBD1 or TRBD2 (6 bases each). Per the germline V gene, CDR1 is SEHNR and CDR2 is FQNEAQ (reference sequence). The CDR3 is 14 residues long. V lost 1 base and J 6 bases, leaving 10 bases between the germline ends. The CDR3: CASSLGGAGNIQYF. The CDR3 DNA follows: TGTGCCAGCAGCTTAGGGGGGGCAGGAAACATTCAGTACTTC. Supplemented by reference TRBV7-9 and TRBJ2-4, the full variable domain reads DTGVSQNPRHKITKRGQNVTFRCDPISEHNRLYWYRQTLGQGPEFLTYFQNEAQLEKSRLLSDRFSAERPKGSFSTLEIQRTEQGDSAMYLCASSLGGAGNIQYFGAGTRLSVL.

This clonotype appeared a few times. The J gene is TRBJ2-3, the V gene TRBV10-1, with a weak D call TRBD1 (5 bases). V gave up 0 bases and J gave up 7 bases, with 11 bases separating them. This CDR3 region has 14 residues. Germline V gives CDR1 WNHNN, CDR2 SYGVQD (reference sequence). The CDR3 region has the DNA TGCGCCAGCAGTGAGTCCCAGGGCAGAAATACGCAGTATTTT. Residues: CASSESQGRNTQYF.

This clonotype was seen only a few times. The chain combines TRBV4-1 with TRBJ1-1; D unresolved. In germline, CDR1 is MGHRA, CDR2 YSYEKL. This CDR3 comprises 13 residues. Trimming pared 1 base from V and 6 bases from J, leaving 9 bases between. Here the CDR3 DNA reads TGCGCCAGCAGCCAAGCAACGTTCGCTGAAGCTTTCTTT. This translates into CASSQATFAEAFF.

This clonotype has at least ten counts. The genes are TRBV7-2 and TRBJ2-5, with 9 bases matching TRBD2. The CDR3 totals 14 residues. CDR1 and CDR2 (germline): SGHTA, FQGNSA. The V gene end was trimmed by 2 bases and the J gene end by 4 bases; junction bases not matched to a gene: 2. The CDR3 nucleotides are TGTGCCAGCAGCTTAAGTAGCGGGGGAGAGACCCAGTACTTC. Translating it yields CASSLSSGGETQYF.

This clonotype occurred many times. In nucleotides, the CDR3 is TGTGCCAGCAGTTACGCGTCATATTGGGAAGCTTTCTTT. Translated: CASSYASYWEAFF. The chain is built from TRBV6-5 and TRBJ1-1; D call uncertain. Looked up from germline, CDR1 is MNHEY and CDR2 is SVGAGI. This CDR3 has 13 amino acids. V lost 2 bases and J lost 8, with 12 bases in between.

The sample holds a few counts of this clonotype. V usage is TRBV5-4 and J usage is TRBJ1-1; unclear D gene. The germline V gene has CDR1 SGHNT and CDR2 YYREEE (reference sequence). This CDR3 spans 16 amino acids. Trimming stripped 0 bases from V and 0 bases from J, with 12 bases between. This chain's CDR3 is CASSLDRETMNTEAFF. The CDR3 coding sequence is TGTGCCAGCAGCTTGGATAGGGAGACGATGAACACTGAAGCTTTCTTT.

This clonotype was observed many times. The rearrangement joins TRBV7-2 to TRBJ1-1; weak D call: TRBD1 (6 bases). Deletions cut 4 bases from V and 11 bases from J, with 20 bases between. Germline V gene sequence: CDR1 SGHTA, CDR2 FQGNSA. The CDR3 is 14 amino acids. This CDR3 is CASSWTTGSGLAFF. The CDR3 region has the DNA TGTGCCAGCAGCTGGACCACAGGGAGTGGACTGGCTTTCTTT.